One sample yielded the 32 T cell receptor beta chains listed below, sequenced in a study of blood T cell repertoires in COVID-19. This table comes from immunoSEQ multiplex PCR, and its TCRdb copy is limited to in-frame clones, with some not included. The repertoire holds roughly 100,000 clones, with about 85% as singletons. The sequencing sample was made of peripheral blood. These receptors were obtained from a human donor in a cohort sampled during active COVID-19.

The V gene is TRBV12-5, the J gene TRBJ2-1; D might be TRBD2 (7 bases). V lost 9 bases and J lost 9, with 18 bases in between. This CDR3 is 13 amino acids long. Germline V gene lookup returns CDR1 LGHNT and CDR2 FRNRAP. The CDR3 loop is CASGNGGHVEQFF. The DNA for the CDR3 is TGTGCTAGCGGAAACGGGGGGCATGTTGAGCAGTTCTTC.

The chain combines TRBV6-5 with TRBJ1-3; a weak D match, TRBD1 (6 bases). V was trimmed by 6 bases and J by 1 base, leaving 10 bases between them. This CDR3 region has 14 residues. CDR1 and CDR2 (germline): MNHEY, SVGAGI. For the CDR3, the DNA is TGTGCCAGCAGAGAGAGGGGGTCTGGAAACACCATATATTTT. The encoded protein is CASRERGSGNTIYF.

The CDR3 DNA reads TGCGCCAGCAGCCCGGAAGGGACTAGCGGGGTAGGGGAGACCCAGTACTTC. The encoded protein is CASSPEGTSGVGETQYF. This sequence joins TRBV5-1 and TRBJ2-5; 13 bases are a match to TRBD2. The CDR3 is 17 residues long. Germline CDR1 is SGHRS and CDR2 is YFSETQ. The J segment lost 5 bases and the V segment lost 4 bases, leaving 11 bases of the junction unmatched.

V is TRBV5-4 and J is TRBJ1-2; the D gene is possibly TRBD1 (5 bases). The CDR3 is made up of 16 amino acids. CDR1 is SGHNT and CDR2 is YYREEE in the germline V gene (reference sequence). V was shortened by 0 bases and J by 2 bases, with 14 bases between the two germline ends. CDR3 sequence: CASSLGGGGENYGYTF. The DNA of the CDR3 is TGTGCCAGCAGCTTGGGTGGGGGAGGAGAGAACTATGGCTACACCTTC. Combining the CDR3 with reference TRBV5-4 and TRBJ1-2 gives the whole variable domain ETGVTQSPTHLIKTRGQQVTLRCSSQSGHNTVSWYQQALGQGPQFIFQYYREEENGRGNFPPRFSGLQFPNYSSELNVNALELDDSALYLCASSLGGGGENYGYTFGSGTRLTVV.

The chain couples TRBV10-2 to TRBJ1-5; 8 nucleotides agree with TRBD1. The CDR3 is made up of 14 amino acids. Germline loops: CDR1 WSHSY, CDR2 SAAADI. After removal of 8 bases from V and 5 bases from J, the junction contained 8 bases not matched to a gene. The CDR3 reads CASRGDRWDQPQHF. The CDR3, as DNA: TGCGCCAGCCGGGGGGACAGGTGGGATCAGCCCCAGCATTTT.

Only one count was recorded for this clone. The chain uses TRBV6-1 and TRBJ1-1, with 9 bases lining up with TRBD1. The germline gives CDR1 MNHNS, CDR2 SASEGT. This CDR3 comprises 13 residues. Unmatched junction bases numbered 7, after V lost 6 bases and J lost 8 bases. The chain's CDR3 is CASRYTGTGEAFF. The CDR3 DNA is TGTGCCAGCAGATACACCGGGACAGGGGAAGCTTTCTTT.

The rearrangement links TRBV7-2 to TRBJ1-2, with 9 bases aligning to TRBD1. V lost 3 bases and J lost 7; bases outside the gene matches: 6. The CDR3 has 14 residues. The germline CDR1 and CDR2 sequences are SGHTA and FQGNSA. The CDR3 sequence is CASSFRDREGGYTF. The DNA for the CDR3 is TGTGCCAGCAGCTTCCGGGACAGGGAGGGTGGCTACACCTTC.

The rearrangement links TRBV5-4 to TRBJ2-2, with 10 bases identical to TRBD2. Losses at the gene ends were 4 bases for V and 5 bases for J; bases not matched to a gene: 8. The CDR3 has 16 residues. CDR1 is SGHNT and CDR2 is YYREEE in the germline V gene (reference sequence). CDR3 sequence: CASSASGGAGTGELFF. CDR3 nucleotide sequence: TGTGCCAGCAGCGCAAGCGGGGGGGCGGGGACCGGGGAGCTGTTTTTT.

The chain is built from TRBV5-8 and TRBJ2-1, with 13 bases identical to TRBD2. The germline V gene has CDR1 SGHTS and CDR2 YDEGEE. The CDR3 is made up of 16 amino acids. Germline trimming cut 0 bases from V and 7 bases from J; bases unmatched to any gene: 4. DNA for the CDR3: TGTGCCAGCAGCTTGGAGCGACTAGCGGGGGGAAATGAGCAGTTCTTC. Its translation: CASSLERLAGGNEQFF.

The CDR3 coding sequence is TGTGCCAGCTCACCAAACCAGGGGGACACCTACACTGAAGCTTTCTTT. This codes for CASSPNQGDTYTEAFF. The chain employs TRBV18 and TRBJ1-1; 7 bases line up with TRBD1. CDR3 length equals 16 residues. Germline CDR1 reads KGHSH; CDR2 reads LQKENI. V dropped 2 bases and J dropped 3; count of bases not matched to a gene: 9.

The chain uses TRBV6-6 and TRBJ1-1; a possible D gene is TRBD1 (6 bases). The V gene lost 5 bases and the J gene lost 1 base, with 23 bases spanning the gap. Germline CDR1 reads MNHNY; CDR2 reads SVGAGI (reference sequence). This CDR3 is 18 amino acids long. CDR3 DNA sequence: TGTGCCAGCAGTCCCCCCCTGGGCAGGGGCCTAACGAACACTGAAGCTTTCTTT. It translates to CASSPPLGRGLTNTEAFF.

The chain has TRBV10-3 and TRBJ2-2; TRBD1 agrees at 7 bases. This CDR3 is 17 amino acids long. V shed 4 bases, J shed 1 base, and the junction held 9 bases outside the gene matches. Germline lookup yields CDR1 ENHRY and CDR2 SYGVKD. The CDR3 coding sequence is TGTGCCATCAGTGCCGGTAGGGACAGCCAGAACACCGGGGAGCTGTTTTTT. Residues: CAISAGRDSQNTGELFF.

This chain joins TRBV5-1 and TRBJ2-3; 15 bases are a match to TRBD2. CDR3 length: 18 residues. The J segment lost 5 bases and the V segment lost 0 bases, leaving 7 bases of the junction unmatched. Germline V lookup: CDR1 SGHRS, CDR2 YFSETQ. CDR3 in DNA: TGCGCCAGCAGCTTGGTAGGACTAGCGGGAGGGTTCGGAGATACGCAGTATTTT. Residues: CASSLVGLAGGFGDTQYF.

The chain joins TRBV18 to TRBJ2-2; D is possibly TRBD1 (5 bases). The V and J ends lost 4 bases and 1 base respectively, with 16 bases between them. The CDR3 contains 17 residues. Germline CDR1 is KGHSH and CDR2 is LQKENI. For the CDR3, the DNA is TGTGCCAGCTCACAGGACACCCCAGAATTGAACACCGGGGAGCTGTTTTTT. Residues: CASSQDTPELNTGELFF.

The chain joins TRBV6-6 to TRBJ2-6; D not certain. The CDR3 extends over 13 amino acids. Trimming pared 10 bases from V and 4 bases from J, leaving 11 bases between. Germline lookup yields CDR1 MNHNY and CDR2 SVGAGI (reference sequence). DNA of the CDR3: TGTGCCACCTTTTCGAGCGGGGCCAACGTCCTGACTTTC. Amino acid sequence: CATFSSGANVLTF.

This clone has just one count. The chain carries TRBV9 and TRBJ2-2; the match to TRBD1 covers 7 bases. Losses at the gene ends were 3 bases for V and 1 base for J; bases not matched to a gene: 9. Germline CDR1 and CDR2: SGDLS and YYNGEE. This CDR3 region has 17 residues. CDR3 residues: CASSALGWTGNTGELFF. CDR3 bases: TGTGCCAGCAGCGCCCTTGGGTGGACAGGGAACACCGGGGAGCTGTTTTTT.

This chain links TRBV27 with TRBJ2-6; 7 bases line up with TRBD1. Germline V gene data show CDR1 as MNHEY and CDR2 as SMNVEV (reference sequence). CDR3 length equals 22 residues. With 1 base clipped from V and 0 bases from J, the junction kept 18 bases outside the gene matches. CDR3 protein: CASSLFSWDSPNPRSGANVLTF. CDR3 in DNA: TGTGCCAGCAGTTTATTTTCCTGGGACAGCCCGAACCCCCGCTCTGGGGCCAACGTCCTGACTTTC.

The chain joins TRBV29-1 to TRBJ2-3, with 8 positions matching TRBD1. CDR1 and CDR2 (germline): SQVTM, ANQGSEA. Losses at the gene ends were 8 bases for V and 2 bases for J; bases not matched to a gene: 6. The CDR3 is made up of 13 amino acids. CDR3 region: CSTWDRSTDTQYF. The CDR3 DNA reads TGCAGCACGTGGGACAGGTCCACAGATACGCAGTATTTT.

The CDR3 region is CASSQQGQNQPQHF. The CDR3 coding sequence is TGTGCCAGCAGCCAACAGGGTCAAAATCAGCCCCAGCATTTT. This chain links TRBV11-2 with TRBJ1-5; possible D gene TRBD1, 6 bases. CDR1 and CDR2 (germline): SGHAT, FQNNGV. The CDR3 spans 14 residues. Between the trimmed V and J ends, which lost 5 bases and 4 bases, there was a span of 12 bases.

This clone was seen a handful of times. This sequence joins TRBV9 and TRBJ2-3; possible D gene TRBD2, 6 bases. The CDR3 is 14 residues long. Germline V gene sequence: CDR1 SGDLS, CDR2 YYNGEE. V was pared by 1 base and J by 4 bases, with 10 bases between. The CDR3 loop reads CASSVYGGSDTQYF. CDR3 DNA sequence: TGTGCCAGCAGCGTATATGGAGGGTCAGATACGCAGTATTTT.

The V gene is TRBV9, the J gene TRBJ1-2; 7 bases map to TRBD1. Looked up from germline, CDR1 is SGDLS and CDR2 is YYNGEE. Trimming cost V 3 bases and J 5 bases; bases outside gene matches: 19. The CDR3 is 18 residues long. The CDR3 spells CASSGWVGTDLPIYGYTF. In DNA, the CDR3 is TGTGCCAGCAGCGGTTGGGTCGGGACAGACCTCCCGATATATGGCTACACCTTC.

The chain has TRBV14 and TRBJ2-7, with 8 bases aligning to TRBD1. This CDR3 has 14 amino acids. The ends lost 9 bases at V and 3 bases at J; junction bases unmatched: 10. The V gene's germline CDR1 is SGHDN and CDR2 FVKESK. The CDR3 loop is CARLEGQGIYEQYF. In DNA, the CDR3 is TGTGCCAGATTAGAAGGACAGGGAATCTACGAGCAGTACTTC.

Only a few counts were recorded for this clone. DNA for the CDR3: TGCGCCAGCAGCTTGAGCATGACCTACAATGAGCAGTTCTTC. As protein: CASSLSMTYNEQFF. The chain combines TRBV5-1 with TRBJ2-1, with D unclear. The CDR3 loop spans 14 amino acids. The germline V gene has CDR1 SGHRS and CDR2 YFSETQ. The V and J ends lost 1 base and 2 bases respectively, with 7 bases between them.

A few counts support this clone. The chain couples TRBV6-5 to TRBJ2-2; TRBD1 aligns across 7 bases. V was clipped by 5 bases and J by 3 bases; unmatched bases: 6. CDR3 length: 15 amino acids. Germline CDR1 and CDR2: MNHEY and SVGAGI. CDR3 sequence (DNA): TGTGCCAGCAGTAAAAAGGGGACAGACACCGGGGAGCTGTTTTTT. Its protein product is CASSKKGTDTGELFF.

This chain joins TRBV18 and TRBJ2-7; 7 bases fit TRBD2. The CDR3 runs to 16 residues. Germline V gene sequence: CDR1 KGHSH, CDR2 LQKENI. V lost 6 bases, J lost 5 bases, and 16 bases stayed unmatched. CDR3 bases: TGTGCCAGCTCGCCTTCGACGGGGGGTGGTGTTAACGAGCAGTACTTC. This translates into CASSPSTGGGVNEQYF.

The chain carries TRBV5-8 and TRBJ2-1; no definite D call. Germline-derived CDR1 and CDR2 are SGHTS and YDEGEE. The CDR3 is 9 residues long. V was clipped by 7 bases and J by 7 bases, with 3 bases between them. The chain's CDR3 is CASLNEQFF. CDR3 in DNA: TGTGCCAGCTTAAATGAGCAGTTCTTC.

The chain employs TRBV5-1 and TRBJ1-1; 9 bases align to TRBD1. Per germline, CDR1 SGHRS and CDR2 YFSETQ. The CDR3 contains 16 residues. Trimming at V came to 6 bases and at J to 4 bases, leaving 13 bases not matched to a gene. Here the CDR3 DNA reads TGCGCCAGCAACCCTGTCTTGGGACAGGGTACCACTGAAGCTTTCTTT. Translating it yields CASNPVLGQGTTEAFF.

The chain couples TRBV4-1 to TRBJ1-2; D call uncertain. The CDR3 has 13 amino acids. V was shortened by 4 bases and J by 4 bases, with 10 bases between the two germline ends. In germline, CDR1 is MGHRA, CDR2 YSYEKL. CDR3 loop: CASSLPLAYGYTF. CDR3 nucleotide sequence: TGCGCCAGCAGCCTACCCCTGGCCTATGGCTACACCTTC.

The chain links TRBV6-2 or TRBV6-3 to TRBJ1-5; 8 bases are shared with TRBD1. From germline, CDR1 is MNHEY and CDR2 SVGEGT. CDR3 length: 16 residues. V shed 0 bases and J 1 base; nucleotides not matched to a gene: 2. CDR3 sequence reads: CASSYSRTGSNQPQHF. The CDR3 bases are TGTGCCAGCAGTTACTCGAGGACAGGGAGCAATCAGCCCCAGCATTTT.

The CDR3 region has the DNA TGTGCCAGCAGCCAGCCCGGGACAGGGAAGGCTGAAGCTTTCTTT. This gives the protein CASSQPGTGKAEAFF. The genes are TRBV3-1 (or the pseudogene TRBV3-2) and TRBJ1-1, with 9 bases fitting TRBD1. This CDR3 spans 15 amino acids. The V and J ends lost 3 bases and 6 bases, in that order; junction bases with no gene match: 8. CDR1 LGHDT and CDR2 YNNKEL come from the germline V gene (reference sequence).

The chain links TRBV4-2 to TRBJ2-3; weak D call: TRBD2 (6 bases). V lost 1 base, J lost 1 base, and 15 bases lay in between. The CDR3 sequence is 17 residues long. CDR1 LGHNA and CDR2 YNFKEQ come from the germline V gene. CDR3 loop: CASSQVGPGVGTDTQYF. CDR3 in DNA: TGTGCCAGCAGCCAAGTCGGCCCGGGGGTTGGCACAGATACGCAGTATTTT.

The chain has TRBV27 and TRBJ2-3, with TRBD1 matching over 8 bases. From germline, CDR1 is MNHEY and CDR2 SMNVEV (reference sequence). Trimming took 2 bases from V and 5 from J; bases not matched to a gene: 9. This CDR3 has 16 residues. DNA of the CDR3: TGTGCCAGCAGTTTAGGTACCCGGACAGGGAAAGATACGCAGTATTTT. It specifies CASSLGTRTGKDTQYF.